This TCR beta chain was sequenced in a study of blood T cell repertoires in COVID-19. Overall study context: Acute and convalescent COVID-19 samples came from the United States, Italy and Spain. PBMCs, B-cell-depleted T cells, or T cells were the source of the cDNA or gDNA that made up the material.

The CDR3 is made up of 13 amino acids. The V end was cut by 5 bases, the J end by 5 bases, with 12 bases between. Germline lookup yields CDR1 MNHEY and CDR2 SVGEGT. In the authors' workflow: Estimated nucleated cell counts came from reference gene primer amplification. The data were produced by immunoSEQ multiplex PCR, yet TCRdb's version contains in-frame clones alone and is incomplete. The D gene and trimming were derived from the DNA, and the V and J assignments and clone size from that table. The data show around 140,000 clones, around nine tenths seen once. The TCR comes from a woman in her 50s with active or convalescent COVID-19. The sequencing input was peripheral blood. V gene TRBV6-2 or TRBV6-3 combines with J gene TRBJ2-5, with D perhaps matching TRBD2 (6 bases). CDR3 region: CASSKLARETQYF. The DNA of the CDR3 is TGTGCCAGCAGTAAACTAGCTCGCGAGACCCAGTACTTC.